This paragraph covers one TCR beta chain sequence. This clone's antigen is unknown. Base-call qualities are not available, and no considerably larger clone is one nucleotide away. The protocol used for the library was the immunoSEQ multiplex PCR assay. For the multiplex PCR, a mixture combining 60 forward primers for TCR Vbeta segments and 13 reverse primers for TCR Jbeta segments was used. A multiplex PCR assay on genomic DNA amplified the CDR3 region of rearranged TCR beta genes. The Illumina HiSeq System was used to sequence the amplified TCR beta libraries as 87-base-pair reads. From the authors' description of their analysis: A later analysis counted tens of millions of unique TCR beta chains across the 640 or so repertoires, and roughly 9.9 million of these chains were shared by at least two donors. To remove PCR and sequencing errors, raw reads were error-corrected and collapsed into unique sequences using a nearest-neighbor algorithm that merged closely related sequences. To assign V, D and J gene segments, CDR3 sequences were aligned to IMGT reference sequences. For a sequence to be retained, a match of at least six nucleotides to both a V gene segment and a J gene segment was required. Rearrangements were classified as productive when the CDR3 lacked stop codons and remained in frame with V and J, and all other rearrangements were classified as non-productive. CDR3 was defined by IMGT convention, running from the second conserved V-encoded cysteine to the conserved J-encoded phenylalanine. In an earlier analysis of approximately 590 of the donors, sequences lacking an unambiguous match to a single V gene segment were excluded. In an earlier analysis of 450 to 750 of the donors, a V segment was called functional when productive rearrangements were above 56.7%, and segregating when the standard deviation between donors exceeded 5%. A statistical classification framework was developed to diagnose cytomegalovirus status using the catalog of TCR beta chain sequences. In a later analysis, TCR nucleotide sequences were compared against IMGT/GENE-DB human TR gene sequences so that V and J genes could be assigned. In a later analysis, CDR3 sequences and most-parsimonious VDJ recombination scenarios were assigned using the TCRdist pipeline. In a later analysis, each TCR beta chain was defined by its CDR3 amino acid sequence together with its V-gene family, and reads without a unique V-gene family were excluded. In a later analysis, 450 to 600 highly shared, low-generation-probability nucleotide sequences were removed to address suspected cross-contamination and a sequencing artifact. For each public chain, a later analysis derived a clonal expansion index from normalized ranks of inferred template counts within each repertoire. In a later analysis, generation probabilities were computed with a VDJ recombination model fitted to out-of-frame rearrangements, and the resulting probabilities were checked against IGoR. Hypergeometric tests were used in a later analysis to score TCR-TCR, TCR-HLA and TCR-CMV co-occurrence, with a repertoire-size bias correction applied to the TCR pairs. False discovery rates were estimated in a later analysis by permuting HLA or CMV assignments 20 times. A later analysis grouped co-occurring TCRs with DBSCAN, adding TCRdist sequence similarity when clustering within HLA-allele-positive subsets. For co-occurrence clustering, repertoires with fewer than 30,000 or more than 120,000 public chains were excluded, along with four to six repertoires with anomalous nucleotide sharing. Drawn from immuneACCESS, this table holds only the in-frame rearrangements with V and J called that TCRdb kept. Clones are partly lost; checked studies trace under half to an unresolved V gene and leave the rest unexplained. V, J and clone size reflect that table, while D and trimming were determined from the DNA. The sample table contains 150,000 to 200,000 clones; only one count was recorded for roughly 79% of them. Jointly, the top ten make up less than 8% of the sample.

The data originate from a study of cytomegalovirus exposure and HLA in healthy donors listed by TCRdb under 2017. In the study overall: In an earlier analysis of approximately 640 of the donors, 250 to 350 Gb of sequence data and some 100 million unique TCR beta sequences from 150 million to 200 million T cells were reported. An early release covering around 630 HLA-typed donors comprised about 310 gigabases of sequencing data and approximately 80 million unique TCR sequences. Of the 300 to 500 genotyped donors, 65% to 90% were placed in the genetic ancestry cluster associated with self-reported Caucasian donors. The aim of the study was to test whether cataloging public T cell receptors could identify signatures of past pathogen exposure. Using immunosequencing, the study profiled T cell repertoires from 500 to 800 subjects and related those repertoires to cytomegalovirus serostatus. Besides the first cohort of 666 subjects, a separate validation cohort made up of roughly 120 different subjects was used. To predict cytomegalovirus infection status, the study brought together high-throughput TCR immunosequencing, statistical association of individual TCRs with disease status, and machine learning. To study patterns of TCR occurrence, a later analysis re-analyzed previously published TCR beta repertoires from 666 donors and added high-resolution HLA genotyping. Rather than drawing on any new phenotypic data, the later analysis identified candidate immune exposures from TCR beta sequences and the way those sequences occurred across donors. In an earlier analysis of 550 to 700 of the donors, high-throughput TCR beta sequencing was used to judge whether each TCR beta V gene segment behaved as functional or pseudogenic. Donor age, sex, ethnicity and CMV serostatus were compiled together with the repertoire data. A later genetic analysis used genome-wide SNP genotypes for about 65% of the roughly 700 donors, treating that subset as a discovery cohort. Every discovery cohort repertoire had been produced on one sequencing platform. Class I and class II HLA loci were covered by the typing at four-digit resolution. The number of donors typed differed by locus, with 629-630 for A, B, C, DRB1 and DQB1, roughly 520 for DQA1, over 600 for DPA1, and around 430 for DPB1. Roughly 5 DR-DQ haplotypes were handled as single units for association and clustering because linkage in the cohort was strong. Across 300 to 500 genotyped donors of the cohort, an average of about 240,000 unique TCR beta nucleotide sequences per donor were sequenced, and 15% to 20% of those sequences were non-productive.

The cohort was made up of 500 to 800 healthy bone marrow donors. At the time of sampling, all cohort members were nominally healthy, though unrecorded immune exposures were likely present. The donor tested CMV seropositive, placing the donor among the 289 seropositive members of the cohort. Every donor gave a peripheral blood sample, and the peripheral blood mononuclear cells from that sample were used for TCR beta sequencing. Genomic DNA extraction from the blood cell samples was performed with the Qiagen DNeasy Blood Extraction Kit. The germline V gene encodes CDR1 SQVTM and CDR2 ANQGSEA. Trimming at the junction amounts to 4 bases on V and 0 bases on J, and the germline ends lie 10 bases apart. The CDR3 runs 13 amino acids, cysteine and phenylalanine included. Of all the DNA, just the CDR3 is kept, 39 bases in frame from base 1. The research as a whole found: In a later analysis, HLA-associated TCR beta chains showed more clonal expansion and lower generation probabilities than non-associated chains that were equally common. For the cohort, immune exposure information was limited to CMV serostatus. Because HLA typing was missing for some donors at each locus, association tests included only the typed subset. At a false discovery rate of 0.05, a later analysis linked under 20,000 TCR beta sequences to specific HLA alleles. When HLA alleles, especially DR and DQ, strongly co-occurred, TCR associations were difficult to assign to individual alleles. Only TCR beta chains were sequenced in this cohort, and the absence of alpha or paired-chain data limited detectable features. The authors suggested that the approach could potentially be generalized to other disease states and immunological phenotypes. Sequencing depth was assumed to be roughly uniform across donors in the presence/absence analyses, though that assumption may not hold. In an earlier analysis of some 540 of the donors, most TCR beta V segments appeared in productive rearrangements about 87% or about 30% of the time, broadly matching IMGT annotations. Some IMGT-functional V segments, including TRBV6-2 and TRBV6-3, could not be told apart with the 87-base-pair reads, so those segments were excluded. According to a later genetic analysis, donors in an Asian-associated ancestry cluster had fewer N-insertions in productive TCRs than the roughly 670-donor mean. In a later analysis, several top co-occurrence clusters were reported to appear linked to parvovirus B19, influenza, CMV and Epstein-Barr virus. The study listed over 150 TCR beta chains as associated with cytomegalovirus. The sequencing pipeline was judged likely to have produced a cluster of highly shared sequence variants as a technical artifact. Because counts were too low, roughly 16 rarely observed V segments, including chromosome 9 orphons, were excluded from the earlier analysis of some 590 of the donors. Linkage disequilibrium might explain the correlated functional status among segregating V segments, but an unknown experimental factor could not be ruled out. The classifier was reported to diagnose cytomegalovirus status with high specificity and sensitivity in both the original and validation cohorts. A further reported finding was that TCR beta sequences accurately predicted the HLA-A and HLA-B alleles for most subjects in the first cohort. In a later analysis, the rate of TCR association differed among HLA loci, with DRB1 alleles having the most associated TCRs and HLA-C alleles having the fewest. Across donors, most TCR sequences were observed very rarely, whereas some public TCRs were present in many individuals. In vitro tests confirmed that three of the cytomegalovirus-associated TCR beta chains recognize cytomegalovirus antigens. Most CMV-associated TCR beta chains appeared to be HLA-restricted in a later analysis, and the HLA associations seemed to be driven largely by CMV exposure. An association between a missense DCLRE1C variant and V-gene and J-gene trimming of TCR beta chains was found in a later genetic analysis and replicated in an independent cohort.

Material: PBMCs. The chain joins TRBV29-1 to TRBJ2-7, with a tentative D gene TRBD1 over 5 matching bases. This TCR was sampled from a man in his forties in good health and CMV-seropositive. CDR3 region: CSVAAGISYEQYF. The nucleotides are TGCAGCGTTGCGGCAGGGATCTCCTACGAGCAGTACTTC.